This T cell receptor beta chain was retrieved from a study of PD-1 blockade in classical Hodgkin lymphoma. Per germline, CDR1 SEHNR and CDR2 FQNEAQ (reference sequence). V was shortened by 5 bases and J by 0 bases, with 16 bases between the two germline ends. There are 17 residues in the CDR3. The repertoire was sequenced with immunoSEQ multiplex PCR; TCRdb's copy has only in-frame clones and lacks some. This table has approximately 6,700 clones, around nine tenths appearing once. Time point here: cycle 4 day 1 (C4D1), after more than 5 weeks of nivolumab. After autologous stem cell transplantation all patients relapsed, and prior brentuximab vedotin exposure differed between cohorts.

The sequence was collected from a human donor with classical Hodgkin lymphoma. The V call is TRBV7-9, the J call TRBJ2-2; D unresolved. The sample was peripheral blood mononuclear cells (PBMCs), taken before the fourth cycle of nivolumab. The CDR3 sequence is CASSPRNARANTGELFF. CDR3 bases: TGTGCCAGCAGCCCCCGCAACGCACGAGCGAACACCGGGGAGCTGTTTTTT.